Below, 3 T cell receptor beta chains from the same sample are listed, as sequenced in a study of blood T cell repertoires in COVID-19. Clones were sequenced by immunoSEQ multiplex PCR, and TCRdb holds only the in-frame ones, with some missing. This table has 140,000 to 150,000 clones, approximately 88% appearing once. Material for sequencing was peripheral blood. The receptors originated from a woman in her forties or fifties with acute or convalescent COVID-19.

The J gene is TRBJ1-6, the V gene TRBV5-1; a weak D match, TRBD1 (5 bases). CDR1 and CDR2 from the germline V gene are SGHRS and YFSETQ. The CDR3 sequence is 14 residues long. V lost 4 bases and J 7 bases, leaving 12 bases between the germline ends. CDR3 sequence: CASSPRDRNSPLHF. The CDR3 DNA sequence: TGCGCCAGCAGCCCCAGGGATAGGAATTCACCCCTCCACTTT.

The chain has TRBV11-2 and TRBJ2-7; 11 bases agree with TRBD2. The CDR3 extends over 18 amino acids. V lost 1 base and J lost 0; bases outside the gene matches: 8. The germline V gene encodes CDR1 SGHAT and CDR2 FQNNGV. The CDR3 bases are TGTGCCAGCAGCTTAGGTCCTAGCGGGGGGCCCGGCTCCTACGAGCAGTACTTC. This codes for CASSLGPSGGPGSYEQYF.

The chain uses TRBV5-1 and TRBJ1-3; no firm D call. Looked up from germline, CDR1 is SGHRS and CDR2 is YFSETQ. CDR3 length equals 17 residues. The V gene lost 0 bases and the J gene lost 2 bases, with 15 bases spanning the gap. CDR3 protein: CASSLASLRDTGNTIYF. The CDR3 region has the DNA TGCGCCAGCAGCTTGGCCAGCCTGAGGGATACTGGAAACACCATATATTTT.